This T cell receptor (beta chain) was obtained from a study of neoadjuvant nivolumab and ipilimumab in lung cancer (TCRdb year 2020). Background on the whole study: Nivolumab was given at 3 mg/kg intravenously on days 1, 15 and 29, and the combination arm added ipilimumab 1 mg/kg on day 1 only. For each study arm, the primary endpoint of the trial was the rate of major pathologic response (MPR) in the intention-to-treat population. In the trial, almost 45 patients with operable NSCLC were treated, of whom approximately 23 were randomized to nivolumab monotherapy and around 20 to nivolumab plus ipilimumab. The study compared TCR repertoires in pretherapy (baseline) peripheral blood with TCR repertoires in tumors resected at surgery following neoadjuvant immune checkpoint blockade. Matched pretherapy and resected tumor pairs were analyzed from seven patients, of whom four had been treated with nivolumab and three with nivolumab plus ipilimumab. General findings and caveats noted by the study authors: Greater TCR richness and clonality were observed in resected tumors than in tumor-adjacent uninvolved lung, and increases were observed in more dual-therapy-treated tumors. From pretherapy to surgery, tumor T-cell richness and clonality increased in three of three dual-therapy tumors but in only two of four nivolumab-treated tumors. There was no significant correlation between TCR clonality and pathologic tumor regression, and just a single major-pathologic-response sample was available for the clonality-regression analysis. A positive correlation was observed between pretherapy blood TCR richness and richness in tumors resected after neoadjuvant therapy (Spearman R = 0.82). TCR sequencing was performed in a small number of samples.

Concerning this clone itself: Its specific antigen is unknown. No qualities accompany the bases; no much larger clone lies one base away.

The label giving this sample's time point can be read as: pretherapy, before neoadjuvant immune checkpoint inhibitors. The samples were obtained from NEOSTAR, a phase 2 randomized trial that tested neoadjuvant nivolumab or nivolumab plus ipilimumab, followed by surgery, in operable NSCLC. Reading the germline V gene gives CDR1 SGHAT and CDR2 FQNNGV. V was cut back by 6 bases and J by 4 bases, leaving a gap of 12 bases between them. Inclusive of the bounding cysteine and phenylalanine, the CDR3 is 13 residues long. Just the 39-base CDR3 DNA is kept, in frame starting at base 1. The library was built by means of the immunoSEQ multiplex PCR assay. On the authors' methods: Repertoires were summarized by richness and clonality, and significantly expanded and contracted clones were identified between pre- and post-therapy samples. TCRdb mirrors the immuneACCESS table, restricted to in-frame sequences. Some clones are absent from its copies; in checked studies, under half trace to an unresolved V gene, and the reason for the others is unknown. The V and J calls and clone size were taken over from that table, and D and trimming were inferred from the DNA. This sample gives 39,000 or so clones in total; about 91% of them show up just once. About 3.3% of the sample comes from the top ten.

Recombination linked TRBV11-2 to TRBJ1-2, and the D gene may be TRBD1, 5 bases matching. The source material was peripheral blood, sampled before neoadjuvant nivolumab, alone or with ipilimumab. This clonotype was sampled from an adult with non-small cell lung cancer. CDR3 reads: CASRVDSRYGYTF. The sequence in DNA is TGTGCCAGCAGAGTCGACAGTCGCTATGGCTACACCTTC. With the rest looked up from the reference TRBV11-2 and TRBJ1-2 genes rather than sequenced, the full variable domain is EAGVAQSPRYKIIEKRQSVAFWCNPISGHATLYWYQQILGQGPKLLIQFQNNGVVDDSQLPKDRFSAERLKGVDSTLKIQPAKLEDSAVYLCASRVDSRYGYTFGSGTRLTVV.